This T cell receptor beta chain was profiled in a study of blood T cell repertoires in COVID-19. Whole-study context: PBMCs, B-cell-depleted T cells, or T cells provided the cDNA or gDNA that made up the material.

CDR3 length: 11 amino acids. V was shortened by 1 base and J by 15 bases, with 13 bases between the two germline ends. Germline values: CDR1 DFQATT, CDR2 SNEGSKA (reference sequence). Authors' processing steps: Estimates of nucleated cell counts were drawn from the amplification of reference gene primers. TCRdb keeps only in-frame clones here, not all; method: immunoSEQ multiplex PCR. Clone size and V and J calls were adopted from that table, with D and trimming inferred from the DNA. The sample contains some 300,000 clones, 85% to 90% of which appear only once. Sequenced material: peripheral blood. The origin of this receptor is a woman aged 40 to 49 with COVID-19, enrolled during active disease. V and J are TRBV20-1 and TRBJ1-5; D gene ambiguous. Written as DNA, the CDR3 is TGCAGTGCTAGAGGAGTCGGAGGGAGGCATTTT. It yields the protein CSARGVGGRHF.